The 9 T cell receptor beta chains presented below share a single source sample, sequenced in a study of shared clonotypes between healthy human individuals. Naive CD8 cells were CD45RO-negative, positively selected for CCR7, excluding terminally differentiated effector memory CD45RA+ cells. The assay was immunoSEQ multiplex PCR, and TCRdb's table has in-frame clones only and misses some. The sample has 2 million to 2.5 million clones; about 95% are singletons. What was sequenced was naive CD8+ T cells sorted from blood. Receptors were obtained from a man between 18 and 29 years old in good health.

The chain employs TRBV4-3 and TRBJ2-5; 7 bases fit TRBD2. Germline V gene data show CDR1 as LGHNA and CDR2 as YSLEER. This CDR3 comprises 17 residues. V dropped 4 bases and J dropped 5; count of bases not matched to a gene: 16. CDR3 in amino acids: CASSPWVLAESGETQYF. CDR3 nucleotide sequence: TGCGCCAGCAGCCCTTGGGTTCTAGCGGAGTCCGGGGAGACCCAGTACTTC.

This CDR3 reads CASSPGLVYEQYF. The CDR3 coding sequence is TGTGCCAGCAGCCCCGGACTAGTCTACGAGCAGTACTTC. This chain connects TRBV11-3 to TRBJ2-7; 7 nucleotides agree with TRBD2. CDR3 length: 13 amino acids. Germline V lookup: CDR1 SGHNT, CDR2 YENEEA. The trim removed 5 bases at V and 3 bases at J, leaving 4 bases unmatched.

The CDR3 region is CASSLGGEGTDTQYF. The CDR3 DNA is TGTGCCAGCAGTTTGGGAGGGGAGGGCACAGATACGCAGTATTTT. The V call is TRBV28, the J call TRBJ2-3; 7 bases agree with TRBD2. In germline, CDR1 is MDHEN, CDR2 SYDVKM. The ends lost 3 bases at V and 1 base at J; junction bases unmatched: 4. This CDR3 has 15 residues.

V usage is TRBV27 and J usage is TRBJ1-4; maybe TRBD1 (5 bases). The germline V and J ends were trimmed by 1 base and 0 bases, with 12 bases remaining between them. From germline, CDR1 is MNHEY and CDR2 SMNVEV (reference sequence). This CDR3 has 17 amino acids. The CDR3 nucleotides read TGTGCCAGCAGTTTATATCAGGGATCGGCAACTAATGAAAAACTGTTTTTT. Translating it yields CASSLYQGSATNEKLFF.

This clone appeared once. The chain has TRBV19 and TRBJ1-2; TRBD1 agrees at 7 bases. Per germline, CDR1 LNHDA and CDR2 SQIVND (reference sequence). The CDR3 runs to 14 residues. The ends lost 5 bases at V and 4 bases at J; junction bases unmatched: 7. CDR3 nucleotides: TGTGCCAGTAGTGGGGACAGCTACCCCTATGGCTACACCTTC. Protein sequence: CASSGDSYPYGYTF.

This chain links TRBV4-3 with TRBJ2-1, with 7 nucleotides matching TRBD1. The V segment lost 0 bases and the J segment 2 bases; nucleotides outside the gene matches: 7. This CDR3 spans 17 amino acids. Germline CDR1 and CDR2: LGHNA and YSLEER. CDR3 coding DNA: TGCGCCAGCAGCCAAGATCCGGGCAGGGGGACCTACAATGAGCAGTTCTTC. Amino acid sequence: CASSQDPGRGTYNEQFF.

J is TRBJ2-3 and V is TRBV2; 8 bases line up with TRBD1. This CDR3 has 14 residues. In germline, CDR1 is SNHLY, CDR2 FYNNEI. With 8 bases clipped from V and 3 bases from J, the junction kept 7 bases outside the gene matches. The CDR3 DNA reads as TGTGCCAGCGAGACAGGGGTTGGGACAGATACGCAGTATTTT. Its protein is CASETGVGTDTQYF.

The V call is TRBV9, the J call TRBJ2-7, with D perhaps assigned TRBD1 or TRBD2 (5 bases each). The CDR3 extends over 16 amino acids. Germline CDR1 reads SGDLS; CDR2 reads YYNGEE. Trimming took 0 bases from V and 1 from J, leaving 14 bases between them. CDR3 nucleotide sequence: TGTGCCAGCAGCGTAGCATCCGGGACCGATTCCTACGAGCAGTACTTC. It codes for CASSVASGTDSYEQYF.

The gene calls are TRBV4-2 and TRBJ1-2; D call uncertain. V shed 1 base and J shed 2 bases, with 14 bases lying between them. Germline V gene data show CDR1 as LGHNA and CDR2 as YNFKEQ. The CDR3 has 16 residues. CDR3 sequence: CASSQGEGLGNYGYTF. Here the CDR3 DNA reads TGTGCCAGCAGCCAAGGGGAAGGTCTCGGGAACTATGGCTACACCTTC.